Detailed here is one T cell receptor (beta chain). The antigen is unknown. Germline V gene data show CDR1 as SGHTA and CDR2 as FQGTGA. There are 12 residues in the CDR3. V gave up 6 bases and J gave up 8 bases, with 12 bases separating them. The data were produced by immunoSEQ multiplex PCR, yet TCRdb's version contains in-frame clones alone and is incomplete. The sample contains more than 35,000 clones, just over 75% of which appear only once. The source of the sample is a study of CD4 T cells in relation to SARS-CoV-2 and coronaviruses. Study-level results: This crossreactivity analysis covered spike protein alone, no other viral proteins.

Sequencing used memory CD4+ T cells from PBMCs, cultured in vitro. The chain joins TRBV7-3 to TRBJ2-3; tentative D call: TRBD1 (6 bases). This clonotype was sampled from an adult with COVID-19. CDR3: CASSLDSSTQYF. The CDR3 DNA is TGTGCCAGCAGTCTGGACAGCTCTACGCAGTATTTT.